The clone carrying this T cell receptor beta chain came up once. The antigen remains unidentified. The data belong to a study of T cell responses to AZD1222 COVID-19 vaccine. TCRdb keeps only in-frame clones here, not all; method: immunoSEQ multiplex PCR. Of some 120,000 clones in the sample, 80% to 90% were seen once. Study findings and constraints: Clonal diversity was possibly underestimated, and white British individuals and females predominated among donors.

Specimen: peripheral blood, collected on day 0 of AZD1222 vaccination. The TCR was taken from an adult in good health.

The CDR3 reads CASTPGSIGGRGGEAFF. As DNA, the CDR3 is TGCGCCAGCACCCCGGGTTCTATCGGGGGCCGCGGGGGTGAAGCTTTCTTT. The V gene is TRBV10-2, the J gene TRBJ1-1, with D perhaps matching TRBD1 (6 bases). The V gene's germline CDR1 is WSHSY and CDR2 SAAADI. The CDR3 sequence is 17 residues long. Trimming cost V 7 bases and J 7 bases, with 28 bases left between them.